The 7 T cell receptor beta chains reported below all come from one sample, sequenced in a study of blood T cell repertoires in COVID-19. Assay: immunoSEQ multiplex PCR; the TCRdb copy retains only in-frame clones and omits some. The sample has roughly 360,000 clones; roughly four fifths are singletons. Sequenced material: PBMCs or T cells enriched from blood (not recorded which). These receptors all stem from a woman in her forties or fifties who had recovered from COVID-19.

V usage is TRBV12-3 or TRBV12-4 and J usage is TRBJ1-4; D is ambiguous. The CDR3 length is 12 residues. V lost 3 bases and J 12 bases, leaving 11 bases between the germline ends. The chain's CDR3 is CASSFRFGELFF. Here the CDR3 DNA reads TGTGCCAGCAGTTTCAGGTTCGGGGAACTGTTTTTT.

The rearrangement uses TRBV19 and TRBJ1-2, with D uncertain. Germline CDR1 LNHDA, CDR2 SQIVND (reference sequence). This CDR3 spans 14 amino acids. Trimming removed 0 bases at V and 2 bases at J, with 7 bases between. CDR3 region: CASSIDPVNYGYTF. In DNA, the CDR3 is TGTGCCAGTAGTATAGATCCAGTAAACTATGGCTACACCTTC.

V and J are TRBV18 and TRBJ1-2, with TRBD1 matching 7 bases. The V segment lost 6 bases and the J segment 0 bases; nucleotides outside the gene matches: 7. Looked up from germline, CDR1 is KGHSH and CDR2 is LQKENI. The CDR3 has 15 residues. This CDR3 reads CASSPGTDSNYGYTF. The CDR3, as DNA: TGTGCCAGCTCCCCTGGGACAGACTCTAACTATGGCTACACCTTC.

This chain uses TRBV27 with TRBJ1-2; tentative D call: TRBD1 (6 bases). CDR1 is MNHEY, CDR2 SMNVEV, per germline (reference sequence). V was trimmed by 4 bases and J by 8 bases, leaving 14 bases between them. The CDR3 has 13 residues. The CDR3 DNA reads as TGTGCCAGCAGTTCAACGACAGGCGACGGCTACACCTTC. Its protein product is CASSSTTGDGYTF.

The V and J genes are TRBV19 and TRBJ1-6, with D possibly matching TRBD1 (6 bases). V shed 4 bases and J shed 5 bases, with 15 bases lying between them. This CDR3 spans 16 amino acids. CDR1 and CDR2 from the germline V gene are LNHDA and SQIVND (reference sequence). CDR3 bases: TGTGCCAGTAGTAGCGGGGGCGCCGGTGATAATTCACCCCTCCACTTT. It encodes CASSSGGAGDNSPLHF.

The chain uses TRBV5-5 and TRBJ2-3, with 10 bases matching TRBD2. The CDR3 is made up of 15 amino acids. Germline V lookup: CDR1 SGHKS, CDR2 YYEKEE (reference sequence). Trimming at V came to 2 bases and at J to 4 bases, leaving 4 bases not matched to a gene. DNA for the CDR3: TGTGCCAGCAGCTTATCTAGCGGGAGAGCAGATACGCAGTATTTT. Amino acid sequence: CASSLSSGRADTQYF.

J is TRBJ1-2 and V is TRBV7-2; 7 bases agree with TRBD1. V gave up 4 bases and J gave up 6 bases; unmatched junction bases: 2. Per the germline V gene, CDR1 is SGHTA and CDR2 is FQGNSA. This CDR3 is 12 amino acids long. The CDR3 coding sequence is TGTGCCAGCAGCTCGACAGGGAATGGCTACACCTTC. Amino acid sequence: CASSSTGNGYTF.